This T cell receptor beta chain was recovered during a study of blood T cell repertoires in COVID-19. This CDR3 region has 13 residues. The V and J ends lost 9 bases and 4 bases, in that order; junction bases with no gene match: 6. Germline V gene data show CDR1 as LNHNV and CDR2 as YYDKDF (reference sequence). This clone is large (0.1 to 1%) within its sample. TCRdb's table, derived via immunoSEQ multiplex PCR, lists solely in-frame clones and lacks some. The sample yields about 36,000 clones, about 88% seen once. The sample was peripheral blood. This rearrangement joins TRBV15 to TRBJ1-1; 9 positions match TRBD1. The receptor's source is a man in his 70s with acute or convalescent COVID-19. CDR3 nucleotides: TGTGCCACTGGACAGGGGCTCGGCACTGAAGCTTTCTTT. This encodes CATGQGLGTEAFF.